This entry concerns a single TCR beta chain. Sequencing used immunoSEQ multiplex PCR; TCRdb keeps in-frame clones, though not all of them. The repertoire holds some 100,000 clones, about 90% seen once, with about 7.4% in the top ten. The data stem from a study of blood T cell repertoires in COVID-19. Study-wide context: T cells, B-cell-depleted T cells, or PBMCs provided the cDNA or gDNA that served as material.

The germline V gene has CDR1 KGHSH and CDR2 LQKENI. The ends were cut back, 1 base at V and 4 bases at J, with 14 bases in the middle. The CDR3 loop spans 15 amino acids. J is TRBJ2-7 and V is TRBV18; D may be TRBD1 (5 bases). The origin of this receptor is a man aged 25-40 years in a cohort sampled during active COVID-19. Sequencing was carried out using peripheral blood. DNA of the CDR3: TGTGCCAGCTCACCACTAGCAGGGTCGGCGTACGAGCAGTACTTC. Protein: CASSPLAGSAYEQYF.